These T cell receptor beta chains were read from a single sample in a study of T cell responses to AZD1222 COVID-19 vaccine. Here immunoSEQ multiplex PCR was the method, and the copy in TCRdb shows in-frame clones only, minus some. The table includes 85,000 to 90,000 clones, roughly 89% detected once. The source material was peripheral blood, sampled on day 0 of AZD1222 vaccination. These receptors all stem from an adult in good health. CDR3s include the opening cysteine and the closing phenylalanine or tryptophan. The D gene is left open where the match is weak. Only some rows state a clone size, as once, few, many or a class for expanded clones.

TRBJ2-1 NA once TRBV7-8 CASSLEQVYNEQFF TGTGCCAGCAGCTTAGAGCAGGTCTACAATGAGCAGTTCTTC
TRBJ2-3 NA NA TRBV7-2 CASSLGGGAGTDTQYF TGTGCCAGCAGCTTAGGTGGGGGGGCCGGTACAGATACGCAGTATTTT
TRBJ2-1 NA NA TRBV2 CASSGGGGYNEQFF TGTGCCAGCAGTGGTGGTGGTGGCTACAATGAGCAGTTCTTC
TRBJ1-1 NA NA TRBV3-1/TRBV3-2 CASSQEVTRGTEAFF TGTGCCAGCAGCCAAGAAGTAACTCGGGGCACTGAAGCTTTCTTT
TRBJ1-4 TRBD1 NA TRBV5-1 CASRGDRVSDEKLFF TGCGCCAGCAGGGGGGACAGGGTTTCTGATGAAAAACTGTTTTTT
TRBJ1-5 NA NA TRBV6-1 CASLRDGGSNQPQHF TGTGCAAGCCTCAGGGACGGTGGGAGCAATCAGCCCCAGCATTTT
TRBJ1-2 NA NA TRBV10-2 CASSDWAGNPYGYTF TGCGCCAGCAGTGATTGGGCAGGGAACCCCTATGGCTACACCTTC
TRBJ2-1 TRBD2 NA TRBV19 CASSIFGGRGEQFF TGTGCCAGTAGTATATTTGGCGGGAGGGGGGAGCAGTTCTTC
TRBJ2-2 TRBD2 NA TRBV29-1 CSVVEGGSTGELFF TGCAGCGTTGTAGAGGGAGGGTCCACCGGGGAGCTGTTTTTT
TRBJ1-2 TRBD1 NA TRBV5-1 CASSLAGGLYGYTF TGCGCCAGCAGCTTGGCAGGGGGCCTCTATGGCTACACCTTC
TRBJ1-6 NA NA TRBV28 CASSTGSVSPLHF TGTGCCAGCAGTACAGGGTCAGTTTCACCCCTCCACTTT
TRBJ1-2 TRBD1 NA TRBV7-9 CASSPPGTAANYGYTF TGTGCCAGCAGCCCCCCAGGGACAGCGGCTAACTATGGCTACACCTTC
TRBJ1-1 TRBD1 few TRBV19 CASRAGGYMNTEAFF TGTGCCAGCCGGGCAGGGGGTTACATGAACACTGAAGCTTTCTTT
TRBJ2-3 TRBD1 once TRBV3-1/TRBV3-2 CASSSRDRGRTDTQYF TGTGCCAGCAGCTCTCGAGACAGGGGGCGGACAGATACGCAGTATTTT